This T cell receptor beta chain stems from a study of cytotoxic CD8 clonotypes in ibrutinib-treated CLL (dated by TCRdb to 2020 to 2022). With regard to the full study: The cohort included more than 14 treatment-naive and roughly 10 relapsed/refractory patients; about 18 were IGHV unmutated. Response samples were taken after a median of 12 months on treatment, ranging from about 6 to 40 months. Every sample from remission and from progressive disease was obtained while the patients were still on ibrutinib. An average of around 260,000 productive templates and around 100,000 productive rearrangements was obtained per sample. Longitudinal samples were available for about 30% of the 86 trial participants. Cryopreserved peripheral blood mononuclear cells were obtained prior to treatment, at the time of response, and at either disease progression or sustained remission. Responses were partial in approximately 24 patients and complete in 2; after median approximately 69 months follow-up, some 15 stayed in remission and 12 progressed.

CDR1 SGHNT and CDR2 YYREEE were looked up in the germline V gene (reference sequence). The CDR3 spans 16 residues, from the cysteine through the phenylalanine. Just CDR3 DNA is preserved here, 48 bases in frame from base 1. The trim is 4 bases for V and 0 bases for J, with a gap of 13 bases between the germline ends. A MiSeq instrument was used for deep resolution sequencing, which targeted depths ranging from 1 in 1 million up to 1 in 200,000 T cells, with coverage averaging 10x for each clonotype. The immunoSEQ hsTCRB Kit was used to generate TCR beta libraries. The study's processing was this. The data were analyzed with ImmunoSEQ Analyzer and ImmunoSEQ Data Assistant, and V, D and J gene assignments followed IMGT definitions. Clonality was computed as one minus normalized Shannon entropy of productive rearrangement frequencies, ranging from 0 to 1. Only overrepresented clonotypes making up at least 0.05% of each patient's repertoire were included in the public clonotype analysis. Some 13 age-matched healthy donor repertoires from immuneACCESS served as clonality controls. The clones in this table, taken by TCRdb from immuneACCESS, are in-frame only. Not every clone is retained; where verified, under half of the shortfall comes from an unresolved V gene, and the cause of the rest is unknown. That table is the source of V, J and clone size, and D and trimming were worked out from the DNA. The sample table holds about 130,000 clones, of which 70% to 80% were seen once. Roughly 13% of the sample comes from the top ten.

The investigation overall reported the following: Sampling times were not matched between sustained-remission and progressing patients, and lymph node repertoires were not studied. Public clonotypes were rare and either shrank or stayed stable during treatment, and the rise in clonality at ibrutinib response reflected expansion of private clonotypes. Baseline clonality exceeded that of age-matched healthy donors and correlated strongly with circulating CD8+ T-cell counts. Clonality rose at ibrutinib response, remained stable during sustained remission, and dropped back toward baseline at progression.

Comments on this clone: What antigen it recognizes has not been identified. Per-nucleotide qualities are absent, and no much larger clonotype sits a single base away.

Explained via the paper, the time point label denotes: roughly 12 months on ibrutinib. For TCR beta library preparation, around 2.2 micrograms of genomic DNA was extracted from cryopreserved PBMCs. Longitudinal blood samples from CLL patients on ibrutinib monotherapy underwent high-throughput TCR beta sequencing. The patients took part in an open-label, single-center phase 2 trial of ibrutinib monotherapy. In this chain, TRBV5-4 is recombined with TRBJ2-2; 6 matching bases give a weak D call of TRBD1. The sequenced sample was PBMCs, obtained after 12 months of ibrutinib treatment. The clonotype was recovered from a human donor with chronic lymphocytic leukemia. The CDR3 region: CASSSRGLANTGELFF. At the DNA level, the sequence is TGTGCCAGCAGCAGCAGGGGCCTCGCGAACACCGGGGAGCTGTTTTTT.